This T cell receptor beta chain came from a study of human T cells and chemical hapten exposure. Findings of the study overall: TCRs at high frequency, those above 1 in 1000, did not change with DPC sensitization. Because they had alopecia, donors may respond immunologically unlike healthy people.

A single record per CDR3 protein comes from TCRdb applying MiXCR to the RACE reads. The sample lists about 190,000 distinct CDR3 sequences; around 23% were seen once. Time point denoted: patch test 3, about 24 weeks after DPC sensitization. Regarding treatment: therapeutic diphenylcyclopropenone sensitization with weekly scalp DPC. Blood collection happened ahead of applying each patch test. The donor pool consisted of alopecia patients aged 18 to 70 years, considered suitable for DPC. Trimming took off 0 bases at V and 4 bases at J, with 10 bases between the two ends. Germline V gene sequence: CDR1 LGHNA, CDR2 YSLEER. The CDR3 is 14 residues long. Comments on this clonotype: Its cognate antigen is unknown.

The specimen was whole blood, collected in connection with sensitization to the hapten diphenylcyclopropenone (DPC). This TCR was sampled from a middle-aged woman with alopecia areata. Some clones in this sample may be carry-over from other donors' samples. The chain employs TRBV4-3 and TRBJ2-7; D possibly uses TRBD1 or TRBD2 (5 bases each). The CDR3 protein is CASSQDGAGYEQYF. CDR3 in DNA: TGCGCCAGCAGCCAAGACGGGGCGGGTTACGAGCAGTACTTC.